Presented here are 13 T cell receptor beta chains from one specimen sequenced in a study of regulatory T cells in long-lasting Graves disease. To make TCR beta libraries, researchers used iRepertoire HTBI primers and Arm-PCR of CDR3 regions. MiXCR was run by TCRdb on the multiplex PCR reads, yielding one entry per CDR3 protein. The profile shows a few hundred thousand distinct CDR3 sequences, around 15% of them singletons. Time point here: newly diagnosed GD, antithyroid drugs for less than 3 months. Isolated PBMC RNA provided the starting material for the TCR library. The same data also went into a second study, on T cells in Graves' hyperthyroidism and ophthalmopathy.

This specimen was peripheral blood mononuclear cells (PBMCs), taken at new diagnosis, from a patient treated with antithyroid drugs. The source of these receptors is a woman aged 45 to 65 with Graves disease.

In regard to this clonotype: One junction end disagrees with the germline gene, perhaps due to a read error. The V call is TRBV12-3 or TRBV12-4, the J call TRBJ1-1; 7 nucleotides align to TRBD1. The CDR3 runs 15 residues. The CDR3 loop reads CASSLYGTENTEASF. The CDR3 DNA sequence: TGTGCCAGCAGTTTATATGGGACAGAGAACACTGAGGCTTCCTTT.

This clonotype was seen repeatedly, ten times or more. In nucleotides, the CDR3 is TGTGCCAGCAGTGATCAAGCCGGGACAGCCCTCGGTGGGGCCAACGTCCTGACTTTC. Translation: CASSDQAGTALGGANVLTF. The chain is built from TRBV6-1 and TRBJ2-6; 7 positions match TRBD1. This CDR3 is built from 19 residues. The V gene end was trimmed by 3 bases and the J gene end by 3 bases; junction bases not matched to a gene: 14. The germline CDR1 and CDR2 sequences are MNHNS and SASEGT.

This clonotype appeared a few times. The chain is built from TRBV10-3 and TRBJ1-2; D possibly corresponds to TRBD1 (6 bases). The CDR3 loop spans 15 amino acids. Germline V gene data show CDR1 as ENHRY and CDR2 as SYGVKD. V shed 2 bases and J shed 7 bases, with 17 bases lying between them. CDR3 nucleotide sequence: TGTGCCATCAGTGAGACTTCGGACAGCCTGGTTGGCTACACCTTC. Its protein product is CAISETSDSLVGYTF.

This clonotype was counted only a few times. One end of the junction varies from germline; a read error may be responsible. J is TRBJ2-2 and V is TRBV12-5; 15 bases fit TRBD2. The CDR3 is 16 residues long. The germline V gene has CDR1 LGHNT and CDR2 FRNRAP. In nucleotides, the CDR3 is TGTGCTAGTGGCTTGGGACTAGCGGGAGGAACCGGGGAGCTGTTTTTT. Translated: CASGLGLAGGTGELFF.

This clonotype has ten or more counts. The chain uses TRBV7-3 and TRBJ2-1; tentatively, D is TRBD2 (6 bases). The CDR3 is 15 amino acids. Per the germline V gene, CDR1 is SGHTA and CDR2 is FQGTGA. V lost 9 bases, J lost 5 bases, and 20 bases lay in between. In nucleotides, the CDR3 is TGTGCCAGGGGAGAGGCGGGGAGGTCCCACAATGAGCAGTTCTTC. This gives the protein CARGEAGRSHNEQFF.

This clonotype has ten or more counts. The chain is built from TRBV5-5 and TRBJ2-7; TRBD1 aligns across 7 bases. With V trimmed by 2 bases and J by 5 bases, 7 bases remained unmatched. The CDR3 has 14 amino acids. Per the germline V gene, CDR1 is SGHKS and CDR2 is YYEKEE (reference sequence). In DNA, the CDR3 is TGTGCCAGCAGCTTACGACAGGGCTGGAACGAGCAGTACTTC. It encodes CASSLRQGWNEQYF.

The chain employs TRBV27 and TRBJ2-1, with 11 bases that match TRBD2. The CDR3 has 16 amino acids. CDR1 and CDR2 (germline): MNHEY, SMNVEV (reference sequence). V was clipped by 5 bases and J by 4 bases; unmatched bases: 7. CDR3 residues: CASSTGRLAGYNEQFF. The DNA of the CDR3 is TGTGCCAGCAGTACGGGCCGACTAGCGGGATACAATGAGCAGTTCTTC.

This clonotype has more than one count but fewer than ten. The chain carries TRBV9 and TRBJ1-4, with a weak D call TRBD1 (5 bases). The CDR3 spans 14 residues. The germline CDR1 and CDR2 sequences are SGDLS and YYNGEE. The ends were cut back, 3 bases at V and 5 bases at J, with 11 bases in the middle. CDR3 residues: CASSDGATNEKLFF. In DNA, the CDR3 is TGTGCCAGCAGCGATGGGGCTACCAATGAAAAACTGTTTTTT.

In its sample, this clonotype was seen a few times. A single base separates this from a much larger clone, so it may be a read error. This chain connects TRBV14 to TRBJ2-7; TRBD2 matches 14 bases. The V gene end was trimmed by 6 bases and the J gene end by 6 bases; junction bases not matched to a gene: 4. Germline CDR1 is SGHDN and CDR2 is FVKESK. CDR3 length: 14 residues. The CDR3 is CASRGTSGSSEQYF. In nucleotides, the CDR3 is TGTGCCAGCAGAGGGACTAGCGGGAGTAGCGAGCAGTACTTC.

This chain links TRBV7-8 with TRBJ1-5, with TRBD1 identical over 10 bases. The CDR3 extends over 17 amino acids. Losses at the gene ends were 0 bases for V and 7 bases for J; bases not matched to a gene: 9. Germline assignment: CDR1 SGHVS and CDR2 FQNEAQ. In nucleotides, the CDR3 is TGTGCCAGCAGCTTAGCGCGGGTAGGACAGGGGGGACAGCCCCAGCATTTT. Protein: CASSLARVGQGGQPQHF.

This clonotype was counted ten times or more. V and J are TRBV6-1 and TRBJ2-3, with TRBD1 identical over 10 bases. The CDR3 is made up of 15 amino acids. J lost 2 bases, V lost 3 bases, and 2 bases had no gene match. The germline V gene encodes CDR1 MNHNS and CDR2 SASEGT. The CDR3 loop reads CASSETGGFTDTQYF. In nucleotides, the CDR3 is TGTGCCAGCAGTGAGACAGGGGGCTTCACAGATACGCAGTATTTT.

This rearrangement joins TRBV4-1 to TRBJ2-1; 11 bases map to TRBD2. Trimming cost V 4 bases and J 6 bases; bases outside gene matches: 8. The germline V gene has CDR1 MGHRA and CDR2 YSYEKL. The CDR3 is 16 amino acids. The CDR3 sequence is CASSPESGTSGNEQFF. In DNA, the CDR3 is TGCGCCAGCAGCCCGGAATCCGGGACTAGCGGCAATGAGCAGTTCTTC.

In its sample, this clonotype was seen many times. The genes are TRBV27 and TRBJ2-1; D is perhaps TRBD1 (6 bases). Germline CDR1 and CDR2: MNHEY and SMNVEV (reference sequence). The CDR3 is 16 amino acids. V was clipped by 0 bases and J by 4 bases, with 13 bases between them. The CDR3 DNA follows: TGTGCCAGCAGTTTATCGGTACAGGGACCTTACAATGAGCAGTTCTTC. It translates to CASSLSVQGPYNEQFF.